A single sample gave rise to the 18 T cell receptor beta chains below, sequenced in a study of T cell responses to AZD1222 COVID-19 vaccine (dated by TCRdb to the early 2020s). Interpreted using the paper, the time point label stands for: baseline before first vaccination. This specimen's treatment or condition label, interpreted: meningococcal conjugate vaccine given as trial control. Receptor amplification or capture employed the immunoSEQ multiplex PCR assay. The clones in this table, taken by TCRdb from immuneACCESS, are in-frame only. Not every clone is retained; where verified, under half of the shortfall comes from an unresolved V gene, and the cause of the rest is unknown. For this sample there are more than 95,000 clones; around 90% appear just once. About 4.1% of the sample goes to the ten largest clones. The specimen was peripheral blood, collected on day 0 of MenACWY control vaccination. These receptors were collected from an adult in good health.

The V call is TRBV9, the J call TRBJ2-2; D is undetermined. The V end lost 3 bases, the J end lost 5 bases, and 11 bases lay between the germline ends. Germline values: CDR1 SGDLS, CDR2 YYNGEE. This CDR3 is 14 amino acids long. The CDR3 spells CASSAQQVTGELFF. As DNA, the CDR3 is TGTGCCAGCAGCGCCCAGCAGGTAACCGGGGAGCTGTTTTTT. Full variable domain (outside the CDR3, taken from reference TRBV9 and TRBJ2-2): DSGVTQTPKHLITATGQRVTLRCSPRSGDLSVYWYQQSLDQGLQFLIQYYNGEERAKGNILERFSAQQFPDLHSELNLSSLELGDSALYFCASSAQQVTGELFFGEGSRLTVL.

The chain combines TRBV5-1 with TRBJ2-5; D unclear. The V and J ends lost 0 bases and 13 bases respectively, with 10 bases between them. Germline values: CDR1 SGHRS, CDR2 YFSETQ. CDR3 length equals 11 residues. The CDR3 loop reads CASSLGVYRYF. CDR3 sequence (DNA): TGCGCCAGCAGCTTGGGAGTATATCGGTACTTC.

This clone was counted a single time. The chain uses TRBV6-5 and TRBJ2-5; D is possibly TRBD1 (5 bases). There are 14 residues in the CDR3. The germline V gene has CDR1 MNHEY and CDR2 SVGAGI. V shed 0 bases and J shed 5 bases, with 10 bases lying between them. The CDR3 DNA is TGTGCCAGCAGTTACTCTGGGGCAGCCGAGACCCAGTACTTC. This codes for CASSYSGAAETQYF.

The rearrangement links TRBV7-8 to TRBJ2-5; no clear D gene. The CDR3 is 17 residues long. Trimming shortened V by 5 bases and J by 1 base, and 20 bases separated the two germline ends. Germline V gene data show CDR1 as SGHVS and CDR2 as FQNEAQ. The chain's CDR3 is CASSPLGQSGPQETQYF. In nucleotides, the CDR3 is TGTGCCAGCAGCCCTCTCGGGCAGTCCGGCCCCCAAGAGACCCAGTACTTC.

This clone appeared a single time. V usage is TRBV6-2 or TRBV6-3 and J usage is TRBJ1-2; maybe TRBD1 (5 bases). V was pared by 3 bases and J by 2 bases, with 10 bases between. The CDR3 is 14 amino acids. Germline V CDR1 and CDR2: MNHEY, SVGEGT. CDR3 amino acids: CASSYAGWNYGYTF. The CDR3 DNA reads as TGTGCCAGCAGTTATGCAGGGTGGAACTATGGCTACACCTTC.

CDR3 protein: CASSLRVTGELFF. The CDR3 DNA reads TGCGCCAGCAGCTTAAGGGTTACCGGGGAGCTGTTTTTT. This chain connects TRBV5-1 to TRBJ2-2; D call uncertain. CDR1 is SGHRS, CDR2 YFSETQ, per germline. V lost 2 bases and J 5 bases, leaving 7 bases between the germline ends. This CDR3 region has 13 residues.

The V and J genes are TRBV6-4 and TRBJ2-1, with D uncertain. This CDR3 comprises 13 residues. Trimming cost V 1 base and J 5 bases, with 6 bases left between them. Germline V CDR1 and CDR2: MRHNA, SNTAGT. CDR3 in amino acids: CASSDLSNNEQFF. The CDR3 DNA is TGTGCCAGCAGTGACTTGTCTAACAATGAGCAGTTCTTC.

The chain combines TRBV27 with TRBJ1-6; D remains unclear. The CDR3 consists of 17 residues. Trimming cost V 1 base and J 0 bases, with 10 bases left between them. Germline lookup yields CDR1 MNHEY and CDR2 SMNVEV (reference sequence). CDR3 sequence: CASSLFLGNSYNSPLHF. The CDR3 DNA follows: TGTGCCAGCAGTTTATTCTTGGGGAACTCCTATAATTCACCCCTCCACTTT.

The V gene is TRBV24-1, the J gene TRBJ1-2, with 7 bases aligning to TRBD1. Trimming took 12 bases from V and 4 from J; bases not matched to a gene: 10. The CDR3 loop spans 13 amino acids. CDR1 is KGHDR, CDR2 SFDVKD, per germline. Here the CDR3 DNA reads TGTGCCGCTTCAGCCGGGACAGCCTATGGCTACACCTTC. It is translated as CAASAGTAYGYTF.

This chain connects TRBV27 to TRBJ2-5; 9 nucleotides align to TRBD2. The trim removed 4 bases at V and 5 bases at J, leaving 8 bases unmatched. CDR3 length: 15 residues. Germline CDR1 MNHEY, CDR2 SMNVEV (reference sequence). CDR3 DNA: TGTGCCAGCAGTTCCCATAGCGGGAGCATCGAGACCCAGTACTTC. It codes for CASSSHSGSIETQYF.

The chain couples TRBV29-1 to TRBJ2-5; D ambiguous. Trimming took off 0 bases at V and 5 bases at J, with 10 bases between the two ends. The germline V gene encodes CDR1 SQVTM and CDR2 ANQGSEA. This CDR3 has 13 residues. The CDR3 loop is CSVEDRIRETQYF. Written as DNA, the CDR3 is TGCAGCGTTGAAGATCGGATTAGGGAGACCCAGTACTTC.

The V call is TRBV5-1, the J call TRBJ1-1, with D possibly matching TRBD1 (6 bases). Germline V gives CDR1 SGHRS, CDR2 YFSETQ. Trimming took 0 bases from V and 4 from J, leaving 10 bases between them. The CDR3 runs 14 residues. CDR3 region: CASSLARGSTEAFF. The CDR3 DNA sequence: TGCGCCAGCAGCTTGGCAAGGGGGAGCACTGAAGCTTTCTTT.

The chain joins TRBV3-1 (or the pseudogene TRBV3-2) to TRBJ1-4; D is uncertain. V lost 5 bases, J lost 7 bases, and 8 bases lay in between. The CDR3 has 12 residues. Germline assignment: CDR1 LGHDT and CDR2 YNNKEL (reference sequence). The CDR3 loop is CASSFPSEKLFF. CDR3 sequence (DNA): TGTGCCAGCAGCTTTCCTTCTGAAAAACTGTTTTTT.

CDR3 DNA sequence: TGTGCCAGCAGCCAAACCGGGACTATTTACAATGAGCAGTTCTTC. Protein product: CASSQTGTIYNEQFF. The chain has TRBV28 and TRBJ2-1; 7 bases are a match to TRBD2. V was clipped by 6 bases and J by 4 bases; unmatched bases: 9. CDR3 length: 15 residues. The germline CDR1 and CDR2 sequences are MDHEN and SYDVKM.

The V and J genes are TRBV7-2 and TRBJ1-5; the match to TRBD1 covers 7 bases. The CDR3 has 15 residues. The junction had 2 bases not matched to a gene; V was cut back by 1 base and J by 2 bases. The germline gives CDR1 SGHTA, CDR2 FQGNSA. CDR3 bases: TGTGCCAGCAGCTTAGGTGGACAGGGCAATCAGCCCCAGCATTTT. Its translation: CASSLGGQGNQPQHF.

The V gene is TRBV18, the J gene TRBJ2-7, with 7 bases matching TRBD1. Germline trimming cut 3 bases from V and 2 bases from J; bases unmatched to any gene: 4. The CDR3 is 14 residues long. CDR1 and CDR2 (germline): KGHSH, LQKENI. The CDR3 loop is CASSPSDRAYEQYF. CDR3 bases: TGTGCCAGCTCACCCTCCGACAGGGCCTACGAGCAGTACTTC.

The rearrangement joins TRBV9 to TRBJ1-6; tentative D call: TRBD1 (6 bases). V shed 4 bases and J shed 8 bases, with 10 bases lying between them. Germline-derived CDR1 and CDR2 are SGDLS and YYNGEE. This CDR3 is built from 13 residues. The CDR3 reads CASSTNRDSPLHF. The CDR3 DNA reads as TGTGCCAGCAGCACCAACAGGGATTCACCCCTCCACTTT.

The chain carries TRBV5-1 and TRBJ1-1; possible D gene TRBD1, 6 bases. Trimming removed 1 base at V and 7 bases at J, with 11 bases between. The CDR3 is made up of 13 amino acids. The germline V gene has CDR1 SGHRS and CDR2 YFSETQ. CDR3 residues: CASSLMGAVEAFF. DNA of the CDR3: TGCGCCAGCAGCTTGATGGGGGCTGTTGAAGCTTTCTTT. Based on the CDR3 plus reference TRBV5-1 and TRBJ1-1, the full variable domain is KAGVTQTPRYLIKTRGQQVTLSCSPISGHRSVSWYQQTPGQGLQFLFEYFSETQRNKGNFPGRFSGRQFSNSRSEMNVSTLELGDSALYLCASSLMGAVEAFFGQGTRLTVV.